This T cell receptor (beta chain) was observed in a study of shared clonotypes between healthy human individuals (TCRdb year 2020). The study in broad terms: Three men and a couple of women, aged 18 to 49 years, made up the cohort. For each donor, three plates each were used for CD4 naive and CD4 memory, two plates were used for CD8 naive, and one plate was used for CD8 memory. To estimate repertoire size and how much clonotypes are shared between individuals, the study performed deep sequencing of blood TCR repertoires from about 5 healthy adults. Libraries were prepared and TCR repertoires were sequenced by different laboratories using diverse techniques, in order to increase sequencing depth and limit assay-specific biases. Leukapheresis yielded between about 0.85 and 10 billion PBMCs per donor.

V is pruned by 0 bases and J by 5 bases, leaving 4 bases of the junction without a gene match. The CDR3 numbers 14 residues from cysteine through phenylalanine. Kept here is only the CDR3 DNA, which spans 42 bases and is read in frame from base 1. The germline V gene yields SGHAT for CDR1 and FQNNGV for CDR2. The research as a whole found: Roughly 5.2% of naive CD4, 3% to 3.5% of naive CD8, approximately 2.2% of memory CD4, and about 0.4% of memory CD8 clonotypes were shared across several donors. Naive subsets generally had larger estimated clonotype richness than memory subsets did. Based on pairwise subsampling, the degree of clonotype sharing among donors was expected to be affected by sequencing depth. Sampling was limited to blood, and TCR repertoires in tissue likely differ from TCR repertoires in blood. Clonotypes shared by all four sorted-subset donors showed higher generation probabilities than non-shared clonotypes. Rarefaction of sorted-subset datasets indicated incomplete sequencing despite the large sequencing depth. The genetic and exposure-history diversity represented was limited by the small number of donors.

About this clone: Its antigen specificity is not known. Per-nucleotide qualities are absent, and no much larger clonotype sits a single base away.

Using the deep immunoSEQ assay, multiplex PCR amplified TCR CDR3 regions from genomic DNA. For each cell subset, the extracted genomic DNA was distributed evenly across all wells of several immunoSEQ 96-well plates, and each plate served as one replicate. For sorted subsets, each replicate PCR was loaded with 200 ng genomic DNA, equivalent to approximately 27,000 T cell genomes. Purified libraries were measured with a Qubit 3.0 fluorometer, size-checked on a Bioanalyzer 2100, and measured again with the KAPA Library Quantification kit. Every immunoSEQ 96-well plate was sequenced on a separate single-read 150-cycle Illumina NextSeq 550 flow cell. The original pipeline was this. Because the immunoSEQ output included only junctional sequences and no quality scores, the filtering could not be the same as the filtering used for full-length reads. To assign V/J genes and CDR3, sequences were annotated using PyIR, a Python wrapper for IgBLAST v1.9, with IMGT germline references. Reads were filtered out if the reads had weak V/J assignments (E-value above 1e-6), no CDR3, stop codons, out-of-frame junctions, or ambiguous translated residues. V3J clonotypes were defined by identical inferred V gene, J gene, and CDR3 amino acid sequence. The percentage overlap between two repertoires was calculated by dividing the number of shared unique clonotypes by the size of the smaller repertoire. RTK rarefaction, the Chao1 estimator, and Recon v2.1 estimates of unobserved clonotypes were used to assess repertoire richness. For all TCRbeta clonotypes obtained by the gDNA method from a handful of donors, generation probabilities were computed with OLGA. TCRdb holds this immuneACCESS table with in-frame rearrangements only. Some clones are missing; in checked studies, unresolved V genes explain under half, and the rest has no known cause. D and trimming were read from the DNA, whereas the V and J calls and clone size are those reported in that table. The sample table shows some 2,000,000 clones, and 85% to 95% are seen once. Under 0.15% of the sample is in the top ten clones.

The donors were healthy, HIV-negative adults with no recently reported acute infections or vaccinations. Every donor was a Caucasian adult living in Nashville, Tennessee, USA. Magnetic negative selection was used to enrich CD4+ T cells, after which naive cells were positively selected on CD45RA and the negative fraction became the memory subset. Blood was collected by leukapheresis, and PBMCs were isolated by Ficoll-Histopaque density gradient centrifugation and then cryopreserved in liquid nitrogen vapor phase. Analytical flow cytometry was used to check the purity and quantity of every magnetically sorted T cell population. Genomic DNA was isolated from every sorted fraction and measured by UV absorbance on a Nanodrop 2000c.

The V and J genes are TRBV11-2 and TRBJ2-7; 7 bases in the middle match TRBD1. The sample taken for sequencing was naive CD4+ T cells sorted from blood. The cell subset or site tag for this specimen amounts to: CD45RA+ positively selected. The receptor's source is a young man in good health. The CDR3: CASSLDRGTHEQYF. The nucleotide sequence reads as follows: TGTGCCAGCAGCTTAGACAGGGGGACCCACGAGCAGTACTTC.